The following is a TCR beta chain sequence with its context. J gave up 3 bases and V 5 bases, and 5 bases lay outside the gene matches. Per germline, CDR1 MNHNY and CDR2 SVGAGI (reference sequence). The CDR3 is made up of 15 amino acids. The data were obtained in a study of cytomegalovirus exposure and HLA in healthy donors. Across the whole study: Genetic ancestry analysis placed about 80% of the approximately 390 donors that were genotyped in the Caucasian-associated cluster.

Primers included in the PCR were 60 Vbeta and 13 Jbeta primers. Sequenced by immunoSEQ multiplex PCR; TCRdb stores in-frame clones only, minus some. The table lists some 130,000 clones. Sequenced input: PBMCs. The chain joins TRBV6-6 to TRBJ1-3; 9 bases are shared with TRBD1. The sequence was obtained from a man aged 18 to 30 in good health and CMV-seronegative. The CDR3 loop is CASSPGTGFGNTIYF. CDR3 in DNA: TGTGCCAGCAGTCCCGGGACAGGGTTTGGAAACACCATATATTTT.